Listed below are T cell receptor beta chains from one sample, sequenced in a study of shared clonotypes between healthy human individuals. Assay used: immunoSEQ multiplex PCR; TCRdb lists only in-frame clones, some missing. The table records about 560,000 clones, about 80% of them present only once. The sequenced sample was PBMCs. These receptors came from a woman in her forties in good health. Some clones in this sample may be carry-over from other donors' samples. CDR3s include the opening cysteine and the closing phenylalanine or tryptophan. A D gene is named only where the DNA matches it firmly. For some rows the clone size is stated as once, few or many, or as a class when expanded; others skip it.

NA,once,TRBV11-3,TRBJ2-5,TGTGCCAGCAGCTTAGGGGGGGCAGGGGCGCGGGAGACCCAGTACTTC,CASSLGGAGARETQYF
NA,NA,TRBV29-1,TRBJ2-3,TGCAGCGTTGGCGAGGCTAGCACAGATACGCAGTATTTT,CSVGEASTDTQYF
TRBD1,few,TRBV29-1,TRBJ2-3,TGCAGCGCTAGACAGGGAGGCACAGATACGCAGTATTTT,CSARQGGTDTQYF
TRBD2,few,TRBV19,TRBJ2-2,TGTGCCAGTAGCGGGACTAGCGTCCCCGGGGAGCTGTTTTTT,CASSGTSVPGELFF
NA,NA,TRBV6-5,TRBJ2-7,TGTGCCACCAGCCTCCCCCCCTACGAGCAGTACTTC,CATSLPPYEQYF
NA,NA,TRBV28,TRBJ2-1,TGTGCCAGCAGTTTAAGGGTGCCCAATGAGCAGTTCTTC,CASSLRVPNEQFF
NA,once,TRBV28,TRBJ1-2,TGTGCCAGCAGTTTAGGCCATTATGGCTACACCTTC,CASSLGHYGYTF
NA,NA,TRBV18,TRBJ2-2,TGTGCCAGCTCACGTCCCGTGGGGCCCGGGGAGCTGTTTTTT,CASSRPVGPGELFF
NA,NA,TRBV7-7,TRBJ2-2,TGTGCCAGCAGTCTCGCTAGCACCGGGGAGCTGTTTTTT,CASSLASTGELFF
TRBD1,NA,TRBV4-2,TRBJ1-2,TGTGCCAGCAGCCAAGATGGGGCAGGGGGCGCCGGCTATGGCTACACCTTC,CASSQDGAGGAGYGYTF
NA,NA,TRBV5-4,TRBJ2-1,TGTGCCAGCAGCAAGGACGCCAATGAGCAGTTCTTC,CASSKDANEQFF
TRBD2,NA,TRBV28,TRBJ2-2,TGTGCCAGCAGGAGGGACTACTCGGCCACCGGGGAGCTGTTTTTT,CASRRDYSATGELFF
TRBD1,NA,TRBV2,TRBJ1-1,TGTGCCAGCGGAACAGGGGATGGCACTGAAGCTTTCTTT,CASGTGDGTEAFF
NA,few,TRBV11-2,TRBJ2-7,TGTGCCAGCAGCTTAGTAGCAGGGAAATACGAGCAGTACTTC,CASSLVAGKYEQYF
NA,NA,TRBV27,TRBJ1-2,TGTGCCAGCAGTTTAAAAGGCAGGGAAGGGGATGGCTACACCTTC,CASSLKGREGDGYTF
NA,few,TRBV7-7,TRBJ2-5,TGTGCCAGCAGCCCAGGGCTTGGAGAGACCCAGTACTTC,CASSPGLGETQYF
NA,NA,TRBV5-4,TRBJ2-1,TGTGCCAGCAGCTTATCTCGGGAGAATGAGCAGTTCTTC,CASSLSRENEQFF
NA,NA,TRBV7-3,TRBJ2-3,TGTGCCAGCAGCTACGCGGGAAGCACAGATACGCAGTATTTT,CASSYAGSTDTQYF
NA,NA,TRBV5-1,TRBJ2-1,TGCGCCAGCAGCTTGGTTCCAGGGTTGGATGAGCAGTTCTTC,CASSLVPGLDEQFF
NA,NA,TRBV7-2,TRBJ2-6,TGTGCCAGCAGCTTAGCGAGGAGCTCTGGGGCCAACGTCCTGACTTTC,CASSLARSSGANVLTF
TRBD1,NA,TRBV6-1,TRBJ2-4,TGTGCCAGCAGTGTTAATCCGGGACAGGGTTCTAGCATTCAGTACTTC,CASSVNPGQGSSIQYF
TRBD2,few,TRBV9,TRBJ2-3,TGTGCCAGCAGCACTCTCAGCGGGAGGGCCACAGATACGCAGTATTTT,CASSTLSGRATDTQYF
TRBD2,NA,TRBV19,TRBJ2-2,TGTGCCAGTAGTTGGGGGAGTAGCGGGAGTCCCGGGGAGCTGTTTTTT,CASSWGSSGSPGELFF
NA,few,TRBV10-2,TRBJ2-7,TGCGCCAGCAGTGAGTCGAATCGGGGATTTAACTACGAGCAGTACTTC,CASSESNRGFNYEQYF